This T cell receptor beta chain was retrieved from a study of T cell repertoires in cytomegalovirus infection. As for the study in general: An indication of both CMV infection and matching HLA type came from public TCR beta signatures.

Findings and limits, study-wide: Clonotypes of TCR beta that were HLA-C-restricted and CMV-specific dominated the ex vivo response. Carriers of CMV plus the relevant HLA were identified by cumulative public TCR beta family frequency.

This CDR3 is 15 amino acids long. Trimming cost V 5 bases and J 6 bases; bases outside gene matches: 11. Germline-derived CDR1 and CDR2 are SGHDT and YYEEEE. To note about this clonotype: Its antigen is still unknown.

Via MiXCR, TCRdb re-called the reads, giving one row per CDR3 protein. The sample includes 400,000 or so distinct CDR3 sequences, 15% to 20% seen only once; the top ten take less than 9.5%. The source is a human donor in good health (CMV status not recorded). Some clones in this sample may be carry-over from other donors' samples. Source material: PBMCs. This rearrangement joins TRBV5-6 to TRBJ1-5, with 7 bases aligning to TRBD1. As DNA, the CDR3 is TGTGCCAGCAGTCGCGGGACAGCCGATGCTCAGCCCCAGCATTTT. Protein sequence: CASSRGTADAQPQHF. Drawing the rest from reference TRBV5-6 and TRBJ1-5, the complete variable domain is DAGVTQSPTHLIKTRGQQVTLRCSPKSGHDTVSWYQQALGQGPQFIFQYYEEEERQRGNFPDRFSGHQFPNYSSELNVNALLLGDSALYLCASSRGTADAQPQHFGDGTRLSIL.